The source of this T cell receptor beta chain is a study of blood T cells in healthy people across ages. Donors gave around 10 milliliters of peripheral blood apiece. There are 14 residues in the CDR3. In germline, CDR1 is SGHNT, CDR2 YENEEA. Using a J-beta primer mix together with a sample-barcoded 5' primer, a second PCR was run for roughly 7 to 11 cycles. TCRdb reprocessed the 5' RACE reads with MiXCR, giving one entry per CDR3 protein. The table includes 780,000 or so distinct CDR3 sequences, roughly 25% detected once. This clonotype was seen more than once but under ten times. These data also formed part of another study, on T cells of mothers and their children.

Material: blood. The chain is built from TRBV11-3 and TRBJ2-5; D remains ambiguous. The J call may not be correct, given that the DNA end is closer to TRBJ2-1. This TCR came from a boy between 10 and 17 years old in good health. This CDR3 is CASSLNHDYNEQFF. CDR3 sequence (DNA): TGTGCCAGCAGCTTAAACCATGATTACAATGAGCAGTTCTTC.